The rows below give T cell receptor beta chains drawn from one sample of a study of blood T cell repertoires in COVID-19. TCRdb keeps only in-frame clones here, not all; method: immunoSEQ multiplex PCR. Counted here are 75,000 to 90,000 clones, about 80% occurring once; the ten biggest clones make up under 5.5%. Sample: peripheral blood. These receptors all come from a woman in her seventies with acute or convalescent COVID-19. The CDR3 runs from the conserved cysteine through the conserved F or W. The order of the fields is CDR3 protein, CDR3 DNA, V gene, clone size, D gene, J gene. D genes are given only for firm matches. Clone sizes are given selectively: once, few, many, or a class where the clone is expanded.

CDR3aa: CASSRRDVTFSGNTIYF
CDR3nt: TGTGCCAGCAGCCGTCGGGATGTCACTTTCTCTGGAAACACCATATATTTT
v_gene: TRBV3-1/TRBV3-2
abundance: NA
d_gene: NA
j_gene: TRBJ1-3

CDR3aa: CASSSTTLHGYTF
CDR3nt: TGTGCCAGCAGCTCTACGACTCTCCATGGCTACACCTTC
v_gene: TRBV5-5
abundance: NA
d_gene: NA
j_gene: TRBJ1-2

CDR3aa: CSVTTGGRTYEQYF
CDR3nt: TGCAGCGTTACCACAGGGGGCAGGACCTACGAGCAGTACTTC
v_gene: TRBV29-1
abundance: once
d_gene: TRBD1
j_gene: TRBJ2-7

CDR3aa: CASSLSGGNTEAFF
CDR3nt: TGTGCCAGCAGTTTGTCAGGGGGGAACACTGAAGCTTTCTTT
v_gene: TRBV27
abundance: NA
d_gene: TRBD1
j_gene: TRBJ1-1

CDR3aa: CASSTSGGAWETQYF
CDR3nt: TGTGCCAGCAGTACTAGCGGGGGGGCTTGGGAGACCCAGTACTTC
v_gene: TRBV11-2
abundance: NA
d_gene: TRBD2
j_gene: TRBJ2-5

CDR3aa: CASSPGYSGANVLTF
CDR3nt: TGTGCCAGCAGTCCAGGGTACTCTGGGGCCAACGTCCTGACTTTC
v_gene: TRBV27
abundance: few
d_gene: NA
j_gene: TRBJ2-6

CDR3aa: CASSQRTGNTIYF
CDR3nt: TGCGCCAGCAGCCAACGGACAGGAAACACCATATATTTT
v_gene: TRBV4-3
abundance: NA
d_gene: NA
j_gene: TRBJ1-3

CDR3aa: CASSPPGTRSGYTF
CDR3nt: TGTGCCAGCTCACCACCAGGGACACGGTCTGGCTACACCTTC
v_gene: TRBV18
abundance: NA
d_gene: NA
j_gene: TRBJ1-2

CDR3aa: CAISESGSLAEQYF
CDR3nt: TGTGCCATCAGTGAGTCTGGCAGTTTGGCCGAGCAGTACTTC
v_gene: TRBV10-3
abundance: NA
d_gene: NA
j_gene: TRBJ2-7

CDR3aa: CASSLDGSSGNTIYF
CDR3nt: TGTGCCAGTAGTTTGGACGGGAGCTCTGGAAACACCATATATTTT
v_gene: TRBV19
abundance: NA
d_gene: NA
j_gene: TRBJ1-3

CDR3aa: CASSLGQGGTTDTQYF
CDR3nt: TGTGCCAGCAGCTTAGGACAGGGCGGTACAACAGATACGCAGTATTTT
v_gene: TRBV7-6
abundance: NA
d_gene: TRBD1
j_gene: TRBJ2-3

CDR3aa: CASSREHYGYTF
CDR3nt: TGTGCCAGCAGTAGGGAGCACTATGGCTACACCTTC
v_gene: TRBV5-6
abundance: NA
d_gene: NA
j_gene: TRBJ1-2

CDR3aa: CASSGGQGYGYTF
CDR3nt: TGCGCCAGCAGCGGAGGACAGGGGTATGGCTACACCTTC
v_gene: TRBV5-1
abundance: NA
d_gene: TRBD1
j_gene: TRBJ1-2

CDR3aa: CASSLTSSYEQYF
CDR3nt: TGTGCCAGCAGCTTAACCTCCAGCTACGAGCAGTACTTC
v_gene: TRBV7-3
abundance: few
d_gene: NA
j_gene: TRBJ2-7

CDR3aa: CASSYSAGGIKEKLFF
CDR3nt: TGTGCCAGCAGTTACTCGGCGGGCGGGATAAAAGAAAAACTGTTTTTT
v_gene: TRBV6-5
abundance: NA
d_gene: NA
j_gene: TRBJ1-4

CDR3aa: CASRRQGGDTGELFF
CDR3nt: TGTGCCAGTAGGCGACAGGGGGGGGACACCGGGGAGCTGTTTTTT
v_gene: TRBV19
abundance: NA
d_gene: TRBD1
j_gene: TRBJ2-2

CDR3aa: CASSQEWALAYEQYF
CDR3nt: TGTGCCAGCAGCCAAGAATGGGCCCTGGCCTACGAGCAGTACTTC
v_gene: TRBV3-1/TRBV3-2
abundance: few
d_gene: NA
j_gene: TRBJ2-7

CDR3aa: CASSQPGTSGGARINEQFF
CDR3nt: TGTGCCAGCAGCCAACCCGGGACTAGCGGGGGGGCAAGGATCAATGAGCAGTTCTTC
v_gene: TRBV3-1/TRBV3-2
abundance: NA
d_gene: TRBD2
j_gene: TRBJ2-1

CDR3aa: CASSIDGTGARQPQHF
CDR3nt: TGTGCCAGTAGTATCGACGGGACAGGGGCGAGACAGCCCCAGCATTTT
v_gene: TRBV19
abundance: few
d_gene: TRBD1
j_gene: TRBJ1-5

CDR3aa: CASSLSTGAGYGYTF
CDR3nt: TGTGCCAGCAGTTTATCGACAGGGGCGGGCTATGGCTACACCTTC
v_gene: TRBV27
abundance: NA
d_gene: TRBD1
j_gene: TRBJ1-2

CDR3aa: CASSVGVAGKSGELFF
CDR3nt: TGTGCCAGCAGCGTAGGCGTGGCAGGGAAGTCCGGGGAGCTGTTTTTT
v_gene: TRBV9
abundance: once
d_gene: NA
j_gene: TRBJ2-2

CDR3aa: CASSSNRAGTEAFF
CDR3nt: TGTGCCAGCAGTTCGAACAGGGCCGGCACTGAAGCTTTCTTT
v_gene: TRBV6-2/TRBV6-3
abundance: NA
d_gene: NA
j_gene: TRBJ1-1

CDR3aa: CASSPSLGGSYEQYF
CDR3nt: TGCGCCAGCAGCCCCTCCTTGGGGGGATCCTACGAGCAGTACTTC
v_gene: TRBV4-3
abundance: once
d_gene: NA
j_gene: TRBJ2-7

CDR3aa: CASSGTGHDQETQYF
CDR3nt: TGTGCCAGCAGCGGAACGGGACATGACCAAGAGACCCAGTACTTC
v_gene: TRBV5-4
abundance: NA
d_gene: NA
j_gene: TRBJ2-5

CDR3aa: CASSSQWRGYTF
CDR3nt: TGTGCCAGCAGTTCGCAGTGGAGGGGCTACACCTTC
v_gene: TRBV12-3/TRBV12-4
abundance: NA
d_gene: NA
j_gene: TRBJ1-2

CDR3aa: CASSPPLNTEAFF
CDR3nt: TGTGCCAGTAGCCCTCCCTTGAACACTGAAGCTTTCTTT
v_gene: TRBV19
abundance: few
d_gene: NA
j_gene: TRBJ1-1

CDR3aa: CASSYDTGHDKKLFF
CDR3nt: TGTGCCAGCAGTTACGATACAGGACACGACAAAAAACTGTTTTTT
v_gene: TRBV6-5
abundance: NA
d_gene: NA
j_gene: TRBJ1-4

CDR3aa: CASSRTSGGDEQYF
CDR3nt: TGTGCCAGCAGCCGGACTAGCGGAGGCGACGAGCAGTACTTC
v_gene: TRBV3-1/TRBV3-2
abundance: NA
d_gene: TRBD2
j_gene: TRBJ2-7

CDR3aa: CASSSGGGLTYGYTF
CDR3nt: TGTGCCAGCAGCTCTGGGGGGGGTCTTACTTATGGCTACACCTTC
v_gene: TRBV11-2
abundance: NA
d_gene: NA
j_gene: TRBJ1-2

CDR3aa: CASSLGGYSNQPQHF
CDR3nt: TGTGCCAGCAGCTTAGGAGGGTATAGCAATCAGCCCCAGCATTTT
v_gene: TRBV7-8
abundance: NA
d_gene: NA
j_gene: TRBJ1-5

CDR3aa: CASSAGTGWDEQFF
CDR3nt: TGTGCCAGCAGCGCGGGGACAGGGTGGGATGAGCAGTTCTTC
v_gene: TRBV9
abundance: NA
d_gene: TRBD1
j_gene: TRBJ2-1

CDR3aa: CASSSGMGTEAFF
CDR3nt: TGTGCCAGCAGTTCAGGGATGGGCACTGAAGCTTTCTTT
v_gene: TRBV27
abundance: NA
d_gene: NA
j_gene: TRBJ1-1

CDR3aa: CASSQEDRTNEKLFF
CDR3nt: TGTGCCAGCAGCCAAGAGGACAGGACTAATGAAAAACTGTTTTTT
v_gene: TRBV14
abundance: NA
d_gene: TRBD1
j_gene: TRBJ1-4

CDR3aa: CAWKVRGNTEAFF
CDR3nt: TGTGCCTGGAAGGTCAGGGGGAACACTGAAGCTTTCTTT
v_gene: TRBV30
abundance: few
d_gene: NA
j_gene: TRBJ1-1

CDR3aa: CSVEGTGPEAFF
CDR3nt: TGCAGCGTTGAAGGAACAGGGCCTGAAGCTTTCTTT
v_gene: TRBV29-1
abundance: NA
d_gene: NA
j_gene: TRBJ1-1

CDR3aa: CASSQTGQGGLKPQHF
CDR3nt: TGTGCCAGCAGCCAGACGGGACAGGGCGGACTGAAGCCCCAGCATTTT
v_gene: TRBV4-2
abundance: NA
d_gene: TRBD1
j_gene: TRBJ1-5